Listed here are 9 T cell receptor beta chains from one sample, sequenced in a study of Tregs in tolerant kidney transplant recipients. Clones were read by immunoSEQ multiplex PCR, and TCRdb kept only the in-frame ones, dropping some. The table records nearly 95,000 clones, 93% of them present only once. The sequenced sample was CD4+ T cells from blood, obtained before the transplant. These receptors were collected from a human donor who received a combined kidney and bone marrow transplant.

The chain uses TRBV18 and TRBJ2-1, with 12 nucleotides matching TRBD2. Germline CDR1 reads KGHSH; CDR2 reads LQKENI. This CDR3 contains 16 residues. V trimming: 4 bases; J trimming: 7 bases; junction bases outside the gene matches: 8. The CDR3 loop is CASSRELAGGVNEQFF. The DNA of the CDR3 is TGTGCCAGCTCACGAGAACTAGCGGGAGGAGTTAATGAGCAGTTCTTC.

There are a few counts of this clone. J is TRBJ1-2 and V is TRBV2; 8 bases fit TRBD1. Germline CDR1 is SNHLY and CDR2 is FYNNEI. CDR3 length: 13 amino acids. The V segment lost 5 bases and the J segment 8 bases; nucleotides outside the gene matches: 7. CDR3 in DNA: TGTGCCAGCAGTTTAGGACAGGGCTGGGGCTACACCTTC. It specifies CASSLGQGWGYTF.

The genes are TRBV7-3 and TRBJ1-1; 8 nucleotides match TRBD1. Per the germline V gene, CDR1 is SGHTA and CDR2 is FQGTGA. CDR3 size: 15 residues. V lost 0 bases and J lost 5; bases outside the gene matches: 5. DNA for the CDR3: TGTGCCAGCAGCTTAACCACAGGGGGAGGGACTGAAGCTTTCTTT. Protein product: CASSLTTGGGTEAFF.

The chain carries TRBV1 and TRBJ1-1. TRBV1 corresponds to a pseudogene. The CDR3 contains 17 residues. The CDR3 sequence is CTSSHGGGGTRGAEAFF. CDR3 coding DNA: TGCACCAGCAGCCACGGAGGGGGGGGGACCAGAGGGGCTGAAGCTTTCTTT.

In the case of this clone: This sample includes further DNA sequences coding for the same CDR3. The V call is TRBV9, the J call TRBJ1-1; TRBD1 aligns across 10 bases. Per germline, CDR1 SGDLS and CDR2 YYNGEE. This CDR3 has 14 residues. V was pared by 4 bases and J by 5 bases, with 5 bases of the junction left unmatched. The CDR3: CASSPRTGGTEAFF. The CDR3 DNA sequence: TGTGCCAGCAGCCCTCGGACAGGGGGTACTGAAGCTTTCTTT.

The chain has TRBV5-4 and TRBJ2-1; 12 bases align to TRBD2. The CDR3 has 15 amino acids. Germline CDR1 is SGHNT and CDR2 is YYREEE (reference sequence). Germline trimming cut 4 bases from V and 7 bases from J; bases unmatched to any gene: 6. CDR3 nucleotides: TGTGCCAGCAGCCTAGCCCTAGCGGGGGGGAATGAGCAGTTCTTC. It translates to CASSLALAGGNEQFF.

In nucleotides, the CDR3 is TGTGCTTCCGGGACAGCCGCGAACACCGGGGAGCTGTTTTTT. Residues: CASGTAANTGELFF. The rearrangement joins TRBV7-2 to TRBJ2-2, with 7 nucleotides matching TRBD1. CDR3 length: 14 residues. Germline-derived CDR1 and CDR2 are SGHTA and FQGNSA.

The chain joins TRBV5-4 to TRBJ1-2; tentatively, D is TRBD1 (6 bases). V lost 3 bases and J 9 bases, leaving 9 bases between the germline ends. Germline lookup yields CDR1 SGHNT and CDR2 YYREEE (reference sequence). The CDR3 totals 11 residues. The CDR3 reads CASSSDRRYTF. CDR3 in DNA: TGTGCCAGCAGCTCAGACAGGCGCTACACCTTC.

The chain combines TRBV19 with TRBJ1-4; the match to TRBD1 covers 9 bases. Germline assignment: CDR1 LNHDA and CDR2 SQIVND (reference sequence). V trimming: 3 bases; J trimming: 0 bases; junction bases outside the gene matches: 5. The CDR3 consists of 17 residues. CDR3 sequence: CASSMGQGRSTNEKLFF. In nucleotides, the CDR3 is TGTGCCAGTAGTATGGGACAGGGACGATCAACTAATGAAAAACTGTTTTTT.